A few counts support the clone carrying this T cell receptor beta chain. Its antigen is unknown. TCRdb ran MiXCR on the 5' RACE reads and lists one entry per CDR3 protein. Among approximately 190,000 distinct CDR3 sequences listed, roughly 15% were seen once. This sample is drawn from a study of identical twins. Study-wide results and limits: Surplus twin overlap in beta out-of-frame sequences was less pronounced. Insertions ran lower in abundant cord blood beta clonotypes, though not in memory repertoires.

This CDR3 comprises 13 residues. Germline V gene sequence: CDR1 MNHEY, CDR2 SMNVEV (reference sequence). V lost 6 bases and J lost 5, with 13 bases in between. This sample was shared with a second study, whose subject was T cells expressing NK-cell markers.

This TCR came from a woman under 30 in good health. V and J are TRBV27 and TRBJ2-5; D is possibly TRBD1 or TRBD2 (5 bases each). Sequencing input: CD8+ T cells sorted from blood. The CDR3 region is CASSHRSGETQYF. The CDR3 DNA sequence: TGTGCCAGCAGCCACAGGTCGGGGGAGACCCAGTACTTC.